Below are 18 T cell receptor beta chains sequenced from a single sample in a study of blood T cell repertoires in COVID-19. Measured with immunoSEQ multiplex PCR; TCRdb has only the in-frame clones, and not every one. The repertoire holds about 360,000 clones, with around 87% as singletons. Sequenced material: PBMCs or T cells enriched from blood (not recorded which). The receptors come from a young man who had recovered from COVID-19.

The rearrangement uses TRBV13 and TRBJ2-5, with D possibly TRBD2 on 6 matching bases. Germline values: CDR1 PRHDT, CDR2 FYEKMQ (reference sequence). The CDR3 covers 14 residues. Trimming shortened V by 5 bases and J by 4 bases, and 14 bases separated the two germline ends. CDR3 loop: CASSPDGGSETQYF. The CDR3 DNA is TGTGCCAGCAGCCCAGACGGGGGATCAGAGACCCAGTACTTC.

The chain joins TRBV2 to TRBJ2-3; D remains unclear. The CDR3 contains 13 residues. V lost 4 bases and J 8 bases, leaving 13 bases between the germline ends. Looked up from germline, CDR1 is SNHLY and CDR2 is FYNNEI. This CDR3 reads CASSVSIVGTQYF. The CDR3 region has the DNA TGTGCCAGCAGTGTTAGCATAGTTGGTACGCAGTATTTT.

This clone was observed a single time. The chain carries TRBV21-1 and TRBJ2-4; whether TRBD1, the table's D call, matches the DNA was not checked. TRBV21-1 is labeled a pseudogene. The CDR3 has 17 residues. This CDR3 is CASSKGLDRERGNIQYF. CDR3 bases: TGTGCCAGCAGCAAAGGCTTGGACAGGGAACGGGGGAACATTCAGTACTTC.

The V call is TRBV10-3, the J call TRBJ2-3, with a weak D call TRBD2 (5 bases). Trimming removed 6 bases at V and 0 bases at J, with 10 bases between. Germline CDR1 and CDR2: ENHRY and SYGVKD. The CDR3 is made up of 14 amino acids. Here the CDR3 DNA reads TGTGCCATCAGGTCTAGCCCTAGCACAGATACGCAGTATTTT. This codes for CAIRSSPSTDTQYF.

The chain links TRBV27 to TRBJ1-2, with D unresolved. This CDR3 has 14 residues. V lost 6 bases, J lost 1 base, and 12 bases lay in between. Per the germline V gene, CDR1 is MNHEY and CDR2 is SMNVEV (reference sequence). The CDR3: CASRKPNSNYGYTF. Here the CDR3 DNA reads TGTGCCAGCAGGAAGCCCAACAGTAACTATGGCTACACCTTC.

The rearrangement links TRBV7-9 to TRBJ1-1; D ambiguous. V was trimmed by 4 bases and J by 6 bases, leaving 9 bases between them. Per the germline V gene, CDR1 is SEHNR and CDR2 is FQNEAQ (reference sequence). There are 12 residues in the CDR3. In DNA, the CDR3 is TGTGCCAGCAGCTCCCTCACTTCTGAAGCTTTCTTT. Its protein product is CASSSLTSEAFF.

The J gene is TRBJ2-6, the V gene TRBV30; TRBD2 agrees at 11 bases. The CDR3 is 18 residues long. CDR1 is GTSNPN and CDR2 is SVGIG in the germline V gene (reference sequence). V was clipped by 0 bases and J by 0 bases; unmatched bases: 4. The DNA for the CDR3 is TGTGCCTGGAGTGTACTTCTAGCGGGGGGCTCTGGGGCCAACGTCCTGACTTTC. Amino acids: CAWSVLLAGGSGANVLTF.

The chain is built from TRBV7-2 and TRBJ1-2, with D perhaps matching TRBD1 (5 bases). The germline V and J ends were trimmed by 0 bases and 7 bases, with 15 bases remaining between them. Per the germline V gene, CDR1 is SGHTA and CDR2 is FQGNSA. This CDR3 spans 15 amino acids. CDR3 sequence: CASSLAQGAQGGYTF. The CDR3 region has the DNA TGTGCCAGCAGCTTAGCACAAGGGGCGCAGGGTGGCTACACCTTC.

The chain is built from TRBV10-3 and TRBJ1-6, with D perhaps matching TRBD1 (5 bases). V gave up 10 bases and J gave up 9 bases, with 16 bases separating them. Germline values: CDR1 ENHRY, CDR2 SYGVKD. This CDR3 is 13 amino acids long. As DNA, the CDR3 is TGTGCCAGCCGCGGGGACGGGACTTCACCCCTCCACTTT. Translating gives CASRGDGTSPLHF.

This clone appeared a few times. V gene TRBV5-1 combines with J gene TRBJ2-7; 14 nucleotides agree with TRBD2. J gave up 7 bases and V 5 bases, and 8 bases lay outside the gene matches. CDR1 and CDR2 from the germline V gene are SGHRS and YFSETQ. This CDR3 has 15 amino acids. Here the CDR3 DNA reads TGCGCCAGCAGTCAAGGACTAGCGGGGGGCTCGGAGCAGTACTTC. This sequence encodes CASSQGLAGGSEQYF.

V gene TRBV2 combines with J gene TRBJ1-6; TRBD1 is a possible D gene (6 bases). In germline, CDR1 is SNHLY, CDR2 FYNNEI. The CDR3 extends over 13 amino acids. The germline V and J ends were trimmed by 7 bases and 6 bases, with 10 bases remaining between them. The DNA for the CDR3 is TGTGCCAGCATCGCGGACAGTAATTCACCCCTCCACTTT. This sequence encodes CASIADSNSPLHF.

This clone was observed a few times. This chain connects TRBV7-9 to TRBJ1-1; 8 nucleotides agree with TRBD1. J was trimmed by 7 bases and V by 4 bases; bases with no gene match: 8. Germline-derived CDR1 and CDR2 are SEHNR and FQNEAQ (reference sequence). This CDR3 is built from 14 residues. CDR3 loop: CASSSDREGFEAFF. The CDR3 region has the DNA TGTGCCAGCAGCTCGGACAGGGAGGGGTTTGAAGCTTTCTTT.

In this sample, this clone turned up a few times. The CDR3 nucleotides are TGTGCCAGTAGGAAGGACAGGGAAAGTTTCTTCGGGTCCGGGGAGCTGTTTTTT. Translating gives CASRKDRESFFGSGELFF. V gene TRBV19 combines with J gene TRBJ2-2, with 8 bases fitting TRBD1. Germline CDR1 LNHDA, CDR2 SQIVND (reference sequence). After removal of 6 bases from V and 6 bases from J, the junction contained 18 bases not matched to a gene. The length of the CDR3 is 18 residues.

J is TRBJ1-2 and V is TRBV29-1; 8 bases agree with TRBD1. Trimming at V came to 7 bases and at J to 3 bases, leaving 4 bases not matched to a gene. In germline, CDR1 is SQVTM, CDR2 ANQGSEA. CDR3 size: 12 residues. The CDR3 spells CSALQGDYGYTF. The CDR3 bases are TGCAGCGCCTTACAGGGGGACTATGGCTACACCTTC.

This clone was counted once. J is TRBJ1-1 and V is TRBV10-2, with no clear D. V shed 5 bases and J shed 1 base, with 8 bases lying between them. The CDR3 has 13 amino acids. Germline values: CDR1 WSHSY, CDR2 SAAADI. The CDR3 DNA is TGCGCCAGCAGTCGGAGAGAGAACACTGAAGCTTTCTTT. Its protein product is CASSRRENTEAFF.

This chain uses TRBV10-2 with TRBJ1-2; the D gene is possibly TRBD1 (5 bases). The germline gives CDR1 WSHSY, CDR2 SAAADI. V lost 5 bases and J lost 2, with 9 bases in between. The CDR3 spans 13 residues. This CDR3 is CASSLTENYGYTF. Here the CDR3 DNA reads TGCGCCAGCAGTTTGACAGAAAACTATGGCTACACCTTC.

The rearrangement uses TRBV7-9 and TRBJ2-1, with D tentatively TRBD2 (6 bases). Between the trimmed V and J ends, which lost 2 bases and 1 base, there was a span of 12 bases. CDR1 is SEHNR, CDR2 FQNEAQ, per germline (reference sequence). The CDR3 sequence is 16 residues long. The CDR3 nucleotides are TGTGCCAGCAGCTTACCGGGACTTGAGTCCTACAATGAGCAGTTCTTC. Translation gives CASSLPGLESYNEQFF.

CDR3 sequence reads: CASSLTQTGTLAGYTF. The CDR3 region has the DNA TGTGCCAGCAGCTTAACCCAGACAGGGACGTTGGCTGGCTACACCTTC. This chain uses TRBV11-2 with TRBJ1-2, with 7 bases lining up with TRBD1. The CDR3 length is 16 residues. After removal of 2 bases from V and 7 bases from J, the junction contained 13 bases not matched to a gene. Germline V CDR1 and CDR2: SGHAT, FQNNGV.